This T cell receptor beta chain appears in the sequencing data of a study of blood T cell repertoires in COVID-19. This clone was counted once. The CDR3 consists of 14 residues. Germline CDR1 is LNHDA and CDR2 is SQIVND (reference sequence). V lost 6 bases to trimming and J lost 8 bases, with 14 bases between them. Assay: immunoSEQ multiplex PCR; the TCRdb copy retains only in-frame clones and omits some. The sample shows 270,000 or so clones, roughly nine tenths of them seen only once. The V gene is TRBV19, the J gene TRBJ1-6; D perhaps matches TRBD1 (5 bases). This TCR was sampled from a woman between 25 and 40 years old with COVID-19, enrolled during active disease. Input material: peripheral blood. The CDR3 DNA is TGTGCCAGTAGGGGGCAGTTTCGCGATTCACCCCTCCACTTT. Its protein product is CASRGQFRDSPLHF.